Given below is one TCR beta chain in context. The germline gives CDR1 GTSNPN, CDR2 SVGIG (reference sequence). V lost 4 bases, J lost 5 bases, and 13 bases stayed unmatched. This CDR3 comprises 17 residues. This sample was included in a study of control samples from healthy donors and cancer patients. This table comes from immunoSEQ multiplex PCR, and its TCRdb copy is limited to in-frame clones, with some not included. The sample lists around 26,000 clones, 82% occurring once. This TCR was recovered from a man in his sixties with colorectal cancer. The sequencing input was PBMCs. The V call is TRBV30, the J call TRBJ2-1; 11 bases map to TRBD2. CDR3 sequence (DNA): TGTGCCTGGAATCTTCCGGGACTAGCGGTTACTCACAATGAGCAGTTCTTC. Translated: CAWNLPGLAVTHNEQFF.